Below are 4 T cell receptor beta chains sequenced from a single sample in a study of T cells in tuberculosis. Sequencing used immunoSEQ multiplex PCR; TCRdb keeps in-frame clones, though not all of them. The sample lists roughly 33,000 clones, approximately 90% seen once, with roughly 2.2% in the top ten. Sequences were obtained from PBMCs. Every receptor here comes from a donor aged 10-29 years with latent tuberculosis or without tuberculosis infection.

Only one count was recorded for this clone. The gene calls are TRBV5-1 and TRBJ2-1; D perhaps matches TRBD2 (5 bases). This CDR3 contains 13 residues. V was shortened by 2 bases and J by 5 bases, with 8 bases between the two germline ends. The germline V gene has CDR1 SGHRS and CDR2 YFSETQ. The CDR3 nucleotides are TGCGCCAGCAGCTTAACACTAGACAATGAGCAGTTCTTC. Its protein product is CASSLTLDNEQFF.

V and J are TRBV11-2 and TRBJ1-2; D not certain. The length of the CDR3 is 17 residues. V was cut by 1 base and J by 0 bases, with 15 bases left in between. Germline assignment: CDR1 SGHAT and CDR2 FQNNGV. DNA for the CDR3: TGTGCCAGCAGCTTAGGGGTGAGGAGTACCCCTAACTATGGCTACACCTTC. Encoded protein: CASSLGVRSTPNYGYTF.

V gene TRBV2 combines with J gene TRBJ1-3, with D perhaps TRBD1 (5 bases). This CDR3 has 17 amino acids. The germline gives CDR1 SNHLY, CDR2 FYNNEI. V dropped 10 bases and J dropped 0 bases, with 22 bases sitting between them. The CDR3 bases are TGTGCCACGCGCCCAGGGCAGGCTGGTAACTCTGGAAACACCATATATTTT. Amino acids: CATRPGQAGNSGNTIYF. The full variable domain, with the rest looked up from reference TRBV2 and TRBJ1-3, is EPEVTQTPSHQVTQMGQEVILRCVPISNHLYFYWYRQILGQKVEFLVSFYNNEISEKSEIFDDQFSVERPDGSNFTLKIRSTKLEDSAMYFCATRPGQAGNSGNTIYFGEGSWLTVV.

The genes are TRBV6-6 and TRBJ2-5; TRBD2 aligns across 10 bases. The ends lost 4 bases at V and 3 bases at J; junction bases unmatched: 5. The length of the CDR3 is 15 residues. CDR1 is MNHNY, CDR2 SVGAGI, per germline (reference sequence). This CDR3 reads CASSSLAGAEETQYF. DNA of the CDR3: TGTGCCAGCAGTTCCCTAGCGGGGGCCGAAGAGACCCAGTACTTC.